The sequence of this TCR beta chain was determined in a study of PD-1 blockade in mismatch repair-deficient tumors. General study points: Tumor-resident clones, often absent from pretreatment blood, expanded after pembrolizumab and then contracted.

The TCR-sequenced patients were three responders to pembrolizumab. CDR3 length: 14 residues. Germline V gives CDR1 MNHEY, CDR2 SVGAGI. Germline trimming cut 6 bases from V and 4 bases from J; bases unmatched to any gene: 7. The repertoire was sequenced with immunoSEQ multiplex PCR; TCRdb's copy has only in-frame clones and lacks some. This table has 100,000 or so clones, 82% appearing once. Concerning this clone: Its antigen is not identified.

The chain carries TRBV6-5 and TRBJ2-7, with 9 bases that match TRBD1. The receptor was derived from an adult with mismatch repair-deficient cancer. This material consisted of peripheral blood, taken 36 weeks after starting pembrolizumab. The CDR3 sequence: CASRVGQGLYEQYF. The CDR3 DNA follows: TGTGCCAGCAGGGTGGGACAGGGTCTTTACGAGCAGTACTTC.